Given below is one TCR beta chain in context. This entry is derived from a study of naive and memory T cell subsets. An oligonucleotide containing a UMI was ligated to the 3' end of TCR cDNA. RNA was extracted from 2 to 2.5 ml of whole blood of healthy adults. Amplification of ligated cDNA took four PCR rounds with SP2 and nested alpha and beta constant primers. Each CDR3 protein is one row after TCRdb ran MiXCR on the 5' RACE reads. The sample shows roughly 56,000 distinct CDR3 sequences, roughly 6.7% of them seen only once. V lost 6 bases to trimming and J lost 4 bases; unmatched junction nucleotides: 7. There are 15 residues in the CDR3.

This clonotype originated in a male donor in good health. The chain recombines TRBV12-3 or TRBV12-4 with TRBJ2-1; 9 positions agree with TRBD2. CDR3 sequence reads: CASRPSSGVYNEQFF. The CDR3 DNA is TGTGCCAGCAGACCATCTAGCGGGGTATACAATGAGCAGTTCTTC.